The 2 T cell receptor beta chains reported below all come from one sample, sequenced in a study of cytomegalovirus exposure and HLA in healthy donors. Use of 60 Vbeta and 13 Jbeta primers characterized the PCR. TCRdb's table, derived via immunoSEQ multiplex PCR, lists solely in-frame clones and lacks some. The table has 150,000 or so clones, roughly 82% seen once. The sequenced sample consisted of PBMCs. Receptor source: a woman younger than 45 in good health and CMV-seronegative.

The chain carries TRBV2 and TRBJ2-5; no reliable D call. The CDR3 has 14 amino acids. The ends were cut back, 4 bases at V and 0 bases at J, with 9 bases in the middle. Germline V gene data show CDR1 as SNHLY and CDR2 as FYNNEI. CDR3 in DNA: TGTGCCAGCAGTGTAAGGCGGAACCAAGAGACCCAGTACTTC. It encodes CASSVRRNQETQYF.

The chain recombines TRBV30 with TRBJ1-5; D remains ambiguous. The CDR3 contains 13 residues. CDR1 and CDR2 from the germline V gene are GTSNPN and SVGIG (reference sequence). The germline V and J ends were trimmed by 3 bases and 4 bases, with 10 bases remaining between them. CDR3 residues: CAWRPGLNQPQHF. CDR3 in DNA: TGTGCCTGGAGACCGGGGTTAAATCAGCCCCAGCATTTT.